This T cell receptor beta chain stems from a study of T cell changes during pregnancy in multiple sclerosis. Produced via immunoSEQ multiplex PCR; TCRdb's table is partial and in-frame only. The top ten hold over 20% of the sample, which has 30,000 to 45,000 clones, 80% to 95% seen once. V lost 7 bases and J 5 bases, leaving 18 bases between the germline ends. Per germline, CDR1 MNHNS and CDR2 SASEGT. There are 14 residues in the CDR3. This receptor was taken from a female donor with multiple sclerosis, enrolled in a pregnancy study. V gene TRBV6-1 combines with J gene TRBJ2-7; maybe TRBD2 (5 bases). The sequences come from CD8+ T cells from peripheral blood mononuclear cells, collected before pregnancy. Written as DNA, the CDR3 is TGTGCCAGCATTTTCAGGCCGGGAACCCACGAGCAGTACTTC. It specifies CASIFRPGTHEQYF.